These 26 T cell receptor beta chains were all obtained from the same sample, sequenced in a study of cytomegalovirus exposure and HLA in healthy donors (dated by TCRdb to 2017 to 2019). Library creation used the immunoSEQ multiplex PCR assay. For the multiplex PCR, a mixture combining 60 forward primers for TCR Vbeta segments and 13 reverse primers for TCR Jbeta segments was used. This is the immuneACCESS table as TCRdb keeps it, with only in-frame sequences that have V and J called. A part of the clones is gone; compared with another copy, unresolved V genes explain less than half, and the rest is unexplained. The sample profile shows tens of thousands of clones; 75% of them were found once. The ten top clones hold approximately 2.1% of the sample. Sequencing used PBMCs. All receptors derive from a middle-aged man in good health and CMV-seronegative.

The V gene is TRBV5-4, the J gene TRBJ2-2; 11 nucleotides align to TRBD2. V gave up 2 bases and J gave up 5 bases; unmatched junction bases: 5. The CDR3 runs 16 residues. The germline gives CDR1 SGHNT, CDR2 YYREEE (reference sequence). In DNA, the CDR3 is TGTGCCAGCAGCTTAAGTCTAGCGGGAGGTACCGGGGAGCTGTTTTTT. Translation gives CASSLSLAGGTGELFF. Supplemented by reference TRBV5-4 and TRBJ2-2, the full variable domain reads ETGVTQSPTHLIKTRGQQVTLRCSSQSGHNTVSWYQQALGQGPQFIFQYYREEENGRGNFPPRFSGLQFPNYSSELNVNALELDDSALYLCASSLSLAGGTGELFFGEGSRLTVL.

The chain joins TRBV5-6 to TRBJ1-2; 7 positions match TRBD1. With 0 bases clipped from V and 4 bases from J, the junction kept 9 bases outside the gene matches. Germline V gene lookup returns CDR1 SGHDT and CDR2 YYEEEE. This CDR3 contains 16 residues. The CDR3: CASSLGPGGLAYGYTF. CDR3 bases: TGTGCCAGCAGCTTGGGACCAGGGGGACTGGCCTATGGCTACACCTTC.

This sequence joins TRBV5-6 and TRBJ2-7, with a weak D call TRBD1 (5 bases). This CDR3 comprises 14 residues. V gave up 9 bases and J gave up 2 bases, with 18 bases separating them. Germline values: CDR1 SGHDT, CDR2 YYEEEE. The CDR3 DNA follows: TGTGCCACCGCTACCAAGGGGCCAACCTACGAGCAGTACTTC. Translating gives CATATKGPTYEQYF. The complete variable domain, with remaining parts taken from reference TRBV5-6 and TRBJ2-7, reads DAGVTQSPTHLIKTRGQQVTLRCSPKSGHDTVSWYQQALGQGPQFIFQYYEEEERQRGNFPDRFSGHQFPNYSSELNVNALLLGDSALYLCATATKGPTYEQYFGPGTRLTVT.

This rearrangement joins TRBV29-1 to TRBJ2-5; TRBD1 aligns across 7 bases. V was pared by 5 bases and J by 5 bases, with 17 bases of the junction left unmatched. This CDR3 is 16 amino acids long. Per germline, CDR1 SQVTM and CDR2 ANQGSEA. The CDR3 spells CSVLRPQTGNSETQYF. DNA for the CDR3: TGCAGCGTTCTTCGCCCGCAGACAGGGAACTCGGAGACCCAGTACTTC.

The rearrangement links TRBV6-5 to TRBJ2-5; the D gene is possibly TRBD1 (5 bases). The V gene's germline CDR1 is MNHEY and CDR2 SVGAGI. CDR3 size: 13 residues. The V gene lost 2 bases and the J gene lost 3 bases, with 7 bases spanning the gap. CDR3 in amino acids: CASSYVREETQYF. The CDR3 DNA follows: TGTGCCAGCAGTTACGTCAGGGAAGAGACCCAGTACTTC.

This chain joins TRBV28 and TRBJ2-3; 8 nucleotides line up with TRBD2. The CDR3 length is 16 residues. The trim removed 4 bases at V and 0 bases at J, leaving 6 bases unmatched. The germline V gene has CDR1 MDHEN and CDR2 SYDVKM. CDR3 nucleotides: TGTGCCAGCAGTTCAATAGCGGGAAAAAGCACAGATACGCAGTATTTT. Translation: CASSSIAGKSTDTQYF. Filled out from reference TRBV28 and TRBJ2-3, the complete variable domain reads DVKVTQSSRYLVKRTGEKVFLECVQDMDHENMFWYRQDPGLGLRLIYFSYDVKMKEKGDIPEGYSVSREKKERFSLILESASTNQTSMYLCASSSIAGKSTDTQYFGPGTRLTVL.

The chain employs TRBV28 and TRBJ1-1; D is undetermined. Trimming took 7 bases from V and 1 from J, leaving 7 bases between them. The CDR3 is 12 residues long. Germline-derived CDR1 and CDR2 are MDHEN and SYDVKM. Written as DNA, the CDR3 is TGTGCCAGCACAGGTGAGAACACTGAAGCTTTCTTT. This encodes CASTGENTEAFF.

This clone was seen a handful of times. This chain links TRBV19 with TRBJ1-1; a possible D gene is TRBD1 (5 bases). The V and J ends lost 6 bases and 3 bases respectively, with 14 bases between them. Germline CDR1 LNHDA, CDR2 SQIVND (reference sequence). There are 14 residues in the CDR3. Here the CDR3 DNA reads TGTGCCAGTAGGTTCAAGGGGAGGGACACTGAAGCTTTCTTT. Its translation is CASRFKGRDTEAFF.

Here the CDR3 DNA reads TGTGCATCCAGCGTCTCCTACAATGAGCAGTTCTTC. Its protein product is CASSVSYNEQFF. The genes are TRBV10-3 and TRBJ2-1; D gene uncertain. The V gene's germline CDR1 is ENHRY and CDR2 SYGVKD. The CDR3 is 12 residues long.

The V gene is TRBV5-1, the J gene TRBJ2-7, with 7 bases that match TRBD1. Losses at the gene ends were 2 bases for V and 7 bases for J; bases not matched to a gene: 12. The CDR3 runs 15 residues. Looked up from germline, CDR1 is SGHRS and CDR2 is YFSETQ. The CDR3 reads CASSLRQGVPREQYF. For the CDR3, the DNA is TGCGCCAGCAGCTTAAGGCAGGGGGTCCCTAGGGAGCAGTACTTC.

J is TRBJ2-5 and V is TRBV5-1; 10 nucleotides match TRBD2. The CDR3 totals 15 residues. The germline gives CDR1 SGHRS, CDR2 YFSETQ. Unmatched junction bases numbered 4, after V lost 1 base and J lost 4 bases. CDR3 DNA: TGCGCCAGCAGCTTGAGGCTAGCGGGAGTAGAGACCCAGTACTTC. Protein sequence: CASSLRLAGVETQYF. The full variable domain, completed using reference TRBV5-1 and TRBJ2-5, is KAGVTQTPRYLIKTRGQQVTLSCSPISGHRSVSWYQQTPGQGLQFLFEYFSETQRNKGNFPGRFSGRQFSNSRSEMNVSTLELGDSALYLCASSLRLAGVETQYFGPGTRLLVL.

The CDR3 protein is CASGLAGDFDEQFF. For the CDR3, the DNA is TGTGCCAGCGGACTAGCGGGGGATTTCGATGAGCAGTTCTTC. The chain recombines TRBV6-1 with TRBJ2-1; 13 positions agree with TRBD2. The germline V gene encodes CDR1 MNHNS and CDR2 SASEGT. Losses at the gene ends were 8 bases for V and 8 bases for J; bases not matched to a gene: 6. CDR3 length: 14 amino acids.

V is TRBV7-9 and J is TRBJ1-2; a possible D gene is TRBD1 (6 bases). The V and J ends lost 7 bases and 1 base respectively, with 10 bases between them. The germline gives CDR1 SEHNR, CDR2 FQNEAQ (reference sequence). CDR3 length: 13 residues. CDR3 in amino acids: CASNSQGNYGYTF. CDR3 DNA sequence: TGTGCCAGCAACTCACAGGGTAACTATGGCTACACCTTC.

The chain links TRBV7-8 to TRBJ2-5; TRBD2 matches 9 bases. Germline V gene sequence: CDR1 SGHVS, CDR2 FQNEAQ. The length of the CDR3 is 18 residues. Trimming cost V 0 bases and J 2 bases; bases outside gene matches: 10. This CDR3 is CASSLAWVAGAKQETQYF. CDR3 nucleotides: TGTGCCAGCAGCTTAGCTTGGGTAGCGGGGGCCAAACAAGAGACCCAGTACTTC. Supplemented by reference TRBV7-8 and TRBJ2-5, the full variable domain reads GAGVSQSPRYKVAKRGQDVALRCDPISGHVSLFWYQQALGQGPEFLTYFQNEAQLDKSGLPSDRFFAERPEGSVSTLKIQRTQQEDSAVYLCASSLAWVAGAKQETQYFGPGTRLLVL.

CDR3 sequence: CASSLDGRVGQGYGYTF. DNA for the CDR3: TGCGCCAGCAGCCTGGACGGCAGGGTGGGTCAGGGCTATGGCTACACCTTC. This sequence joins TRBV5-1 and TRBJ1-2; possibly TRBD1 for D (5 bases). Trimming took 4 bases from V and 4 from J, leaving 23 bases between them. Per the germline V gene, CDR1 is SGHRS and CDR2 is YFSETQ. The CDR3 sequence is 17 residues long.

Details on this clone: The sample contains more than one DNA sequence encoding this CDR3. The CDR3 protein is CASSIRVTDTQYF. In DNA, the CDR3 is TGTGCCAGTAGTATCCGAGTCACAGATACGCAGTATTTT. The chain links TRBV19 to TRBJ2-3, with D uncertain. The V end was cut by 3 bases, the J end by 2 bases, with 6 bases between. CDR1 is LNHDA, CDR2 SQIVND, per germline (reference sequence). This CDR3 region has 13 residues.

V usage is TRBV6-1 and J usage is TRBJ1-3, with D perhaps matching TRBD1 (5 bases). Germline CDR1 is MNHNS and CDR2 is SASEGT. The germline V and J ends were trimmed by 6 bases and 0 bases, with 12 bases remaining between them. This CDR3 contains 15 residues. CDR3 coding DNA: TGTGCCAGCAGCCACGCGGGGGTCTCTGGAAACACCATATATTTT. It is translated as CASSHAGVSGNTIYF.

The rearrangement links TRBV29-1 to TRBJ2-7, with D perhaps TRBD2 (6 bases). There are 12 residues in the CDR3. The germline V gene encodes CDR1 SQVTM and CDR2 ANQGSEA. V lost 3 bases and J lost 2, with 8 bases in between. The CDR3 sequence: CSVEAGPYEQYF. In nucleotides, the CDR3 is TGCAGCGTTGAGGCGGGGCCCTACGAGCAGTACTTC.

Written as DNA, the CDR3 is TGTGCCAGCAGCTCCCCCTGGGACAGGGGTCAGGGCTACACCTTC. Translation gives CASSSPWDRGQGYTF. The rearrangement joins TRBV9 to TRBJ1-2, with 10 bases that match TRBD1. CDR3 length equals 15 residues. The V and J ends lost 4 bases and 8 bases, in that order; junction bases with no gene match: 11. CDR1 and CDR2 (germline): SGDLS, YYNGEE. Looking up the rest from reference TRBV9 and TRBJ1-2 gives the full variable domain: DSGVTQTPKHLITATGQRVTLRCSPRSGDLSVYWYQQSLDQGLQFLIQYYNGEERAKGNILERFSAQQFPDLHSELNLSSLELGDSALYFCASSSPWDRGQGYTFGSGTRLTVV.

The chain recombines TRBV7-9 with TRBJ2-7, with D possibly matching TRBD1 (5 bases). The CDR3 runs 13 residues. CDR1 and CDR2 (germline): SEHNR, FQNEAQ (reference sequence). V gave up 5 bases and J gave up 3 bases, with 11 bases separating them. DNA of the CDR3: TGTGCCAGCAGCGATGACAGTAACTACGAGCAGTACTTC. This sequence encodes CASSDDSNYEQYF.

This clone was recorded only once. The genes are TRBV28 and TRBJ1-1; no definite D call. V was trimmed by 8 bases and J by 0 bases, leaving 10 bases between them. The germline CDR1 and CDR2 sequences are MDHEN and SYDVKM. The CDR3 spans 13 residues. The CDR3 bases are TGTGCCAGCCGCGCGGGCTTGAACACTGAAGCTTTCTTT. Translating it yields CASRAGLNTEAFF.

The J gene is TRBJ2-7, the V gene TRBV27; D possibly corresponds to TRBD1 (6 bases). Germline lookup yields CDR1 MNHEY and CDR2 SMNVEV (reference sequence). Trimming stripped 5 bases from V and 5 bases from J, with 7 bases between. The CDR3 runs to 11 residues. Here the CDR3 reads CASSRGNEQYF. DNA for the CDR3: TGTGCCAGCAGTAGGGGGAACGAGCAGTACTTC.

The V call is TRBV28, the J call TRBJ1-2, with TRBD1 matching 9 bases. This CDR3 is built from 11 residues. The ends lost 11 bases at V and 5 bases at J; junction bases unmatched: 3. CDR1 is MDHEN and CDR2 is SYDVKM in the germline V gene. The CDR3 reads CAADRGYGYTF. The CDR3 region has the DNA TGTGCCGCCGACAGGGGGTATGGCTACACCTTC.

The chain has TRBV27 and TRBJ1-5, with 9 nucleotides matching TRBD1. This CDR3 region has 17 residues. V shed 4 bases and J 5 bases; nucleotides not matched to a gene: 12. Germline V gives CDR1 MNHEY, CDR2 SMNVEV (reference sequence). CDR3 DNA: TGTGCCAGCAGTTCCCTCTCCCCCGGGACAGGGTATCAGCCCCAGCATTTT. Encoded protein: CASSSLSPGTGYQPQHF.

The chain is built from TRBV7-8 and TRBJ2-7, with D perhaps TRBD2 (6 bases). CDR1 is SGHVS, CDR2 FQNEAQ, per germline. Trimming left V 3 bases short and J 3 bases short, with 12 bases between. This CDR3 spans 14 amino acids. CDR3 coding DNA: TGTGCCAGCAGCTTCGGGACTCGAAACTACGAGCAGTACTTC. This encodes CASSFGTRNYEQYF.

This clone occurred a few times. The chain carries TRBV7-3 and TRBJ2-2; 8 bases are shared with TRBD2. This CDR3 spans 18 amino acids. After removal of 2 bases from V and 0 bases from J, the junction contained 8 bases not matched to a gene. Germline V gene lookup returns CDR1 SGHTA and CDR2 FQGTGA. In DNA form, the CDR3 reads TGTGCCAGCAGCTTACAACCGGGGGGGCCGACGAACACCGGGGAGCTGTTTTTT. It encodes CASSLQPGGPTNTGELFF. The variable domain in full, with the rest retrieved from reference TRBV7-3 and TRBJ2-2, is GAGVSQTPSNKVTEKGKYVELRCDPISGHTALYWYRQSLGQGPEFLIYFQGTGAADDSGLPNDRFFAVRPEGSVSTLKIQRTERGDSAVYLCASSLQPGGPTNTGELFFGEGSRLTVL.